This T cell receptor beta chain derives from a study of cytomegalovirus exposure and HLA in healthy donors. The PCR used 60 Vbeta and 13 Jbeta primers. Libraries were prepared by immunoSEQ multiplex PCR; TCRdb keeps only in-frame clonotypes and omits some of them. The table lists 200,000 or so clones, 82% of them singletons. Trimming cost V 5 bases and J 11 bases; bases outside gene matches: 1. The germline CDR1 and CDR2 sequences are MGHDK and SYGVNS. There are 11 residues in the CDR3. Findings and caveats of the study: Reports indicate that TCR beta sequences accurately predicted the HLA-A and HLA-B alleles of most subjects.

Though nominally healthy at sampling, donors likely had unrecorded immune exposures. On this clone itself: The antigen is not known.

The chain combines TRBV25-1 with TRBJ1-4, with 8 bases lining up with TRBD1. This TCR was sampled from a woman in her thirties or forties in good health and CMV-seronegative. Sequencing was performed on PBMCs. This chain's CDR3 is CASSTGGKLFF. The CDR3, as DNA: TGTGCCAGCAGTACAGGGGGGAAACTGTTTTTT.